This is a list of T cell receptor beta chains from one sample in a study of cytotoxic CD8 clonotypes in ibrutinib-treated CLL. Method: immunoSEQ multiplex PCR; TCRdb's copy keeps in-frame clones and lacks some. Here the sample spans some 200,000 clones, roughly 72% being singletons. The specimen comprised PBMCs, sampled after 24 months of ibrutinib treatment. Receptors were obtained from a human donor with chronic lymphocytic leukemia. Both conserved end residues are part of each CDR3. The D gene is left open where the match is weak.

D	V	J	CDR3
.	TRBV15	TRBJ2-3	CATGAESLRPDTQYF
TRBD2	TRBV9	TRBJ2-1	CASSSRDYSDEQFF
.	TRBV6-9	TRBJ2-3	CASSFQGQITDTQYF
TRBD2	TRBV7-9	TRBJ2-7	CASSGGLAANYEQYF
TRBD2	TRBV4-1	TRBJ2-7	CASSQSSGSYEQYF
TRBD1	TRBV6-1	TRBJ1-3	CASRTDRVGNTIYF
.	TRBV28	TRBJ2-7	CASRRRGPGGTTGVAYYEQYF
TRBD2	TRBV7-7	TRBJ2-5	CASSVLAEETQYF
TRBD2	TRBV30	TRBJ2-7	CAWSEGLAEVVF
TRBD2	TRBV5-6	TRBJ2-7	CASSTSSGSIYEQYF
TRBD1	TRBV30	TRBJ2-7	CAWMRPGQGAYEQYF
.	TRBV27	TRBJ2-2	CASSLWTANTGELFF
.	TRBV6-5	TRBJ2-7	CASNRQFNYEQYF
.	TRBV18	TRBJ2-2	CASSPQSYANTGELFF
.	TRBV2	TRBJ2-2	CASSAQGTGELFF
.	TRBV4-1	TRBJ2-7	CASSQGYGASYEQYF
.	TRBV29-1	TRBJ1-1	CSVDKGQNTEAFF
.	TRBV11-2	TRBJ1-2	CASSLDPPPQNYGYTF
TRBD2	TRBV14	TRBJ2-1	CASSPGLAGVHPYNEQFF
.	TRBV27	TRBJ1-5	CASRTTDLGSPQHF
TRBD2	TRBV4-2	TRBJ2-7	CASSLTGTRSGEQYF
.	TRBV29-1	TRBJ2-1	CSVGLGSQNEQFF
.	TRBV6-1	TRBJ2-7	CASSPRATTYEQYF
TRBD2	TRBV7-9	TRBJ2-5	CASGLAGLQETQYF
TRBD1	TRBV4-2	TRBJ1-1	CASSQIGQGGIRSEAFF
.	TRBV6-5	TRBJ1-2	CASSYAAERVHGYTF
.	TRBV5-8	TRBJ2-3	CASSSPSQYF
TRBD1	TRBV10-3	TRBJ1-2	CAISGDRGSYGYTF
TRBD2	TRBV11-3	TRBJ2-7	CASSPGGSLYEQYF
.	TRBV6-1	TRBJ2-1	CASSEWGGSSYNEQFF
TRBD2	TRBV11-2	TRBJ2-1	CASSTEGPWLAGESNEQFF
.	TRBV11-1	TRBJ1-2	CASSLAGGQYYGYTF
TRBD2	TRBV2	TRBJ2-2	CASRLGSGRAAGELFF
.	TRBV5-5	TRBJ1-3	CASSSTFGNTIYF
.	TRBV5-5	TRBJ2-2	CASSTDRTNTGELFF
.	TRBV7-7	TRBJ1-1	CASSRDTDTEAFF
.	TRBV9	TRBJ2-1	CASSVDGYNEQFF
.	TRBV2	TRBJ2-7	CATALYEQYF
.	TRBV27	TRBJ1-5	CASSYSQGSNQPQHF
.	TRBV11-2	TRBJ2-5	CASSRVGWAETQYF
.	TRBV10-3	TRBJ1-1	CATTKSNTEAFF
.	TRBV4-1	TRBJ2-3	CASSQVIGTGTNTQYF
.	TRBV9	TRBJ1-1	CASSVSQRVGMNTEAFF
.	TRBV4-2	TRBJ2-7	CASSRNQASYEQYF
.	TRBV9	TRBJ2-3	CASSVGSISTDTQYF
.	TRBV18	TRBJ2-7	CASSPNSYEQYF
.	TRBV9	TRBJ1-3	CASSVHWGSGNTIYF
TRBD2	TRBV5-4	TRBJ2-7	CASRGLLAHPYEQYF
.	TRBV27	TRBJ2-7	CASSHWGVTYEQYF
.	TRBV4-1	TRBJ2-7	CASSQNRDLDSEQYF
.	TRBV25-1	TRBJ2-1	CASSVYGRRDEQFF
.	TRBV7-2	TRBJ2-1	CASSFPAGGLGNEQFF
.	TRBV28	TRBJ2-3	CASSSSDRTDTQYF